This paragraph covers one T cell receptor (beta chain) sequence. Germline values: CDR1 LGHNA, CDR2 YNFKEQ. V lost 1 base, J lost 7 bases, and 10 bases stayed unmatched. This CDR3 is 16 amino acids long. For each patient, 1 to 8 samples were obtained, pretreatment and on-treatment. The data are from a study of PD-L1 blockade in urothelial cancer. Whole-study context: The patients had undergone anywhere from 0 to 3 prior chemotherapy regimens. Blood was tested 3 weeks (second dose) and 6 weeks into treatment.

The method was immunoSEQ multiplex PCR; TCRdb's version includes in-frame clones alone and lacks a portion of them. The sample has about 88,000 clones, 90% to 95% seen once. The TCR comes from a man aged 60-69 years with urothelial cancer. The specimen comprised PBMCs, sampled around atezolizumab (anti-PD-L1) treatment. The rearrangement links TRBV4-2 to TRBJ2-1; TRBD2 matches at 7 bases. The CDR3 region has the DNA TGTGCCAGCAGCCAAGTCGGCGGGAGAACGGGGAATGAGCAGTTCTTC. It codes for CASSQVGGRTGNEQFF.